The 31 T cell receptor beta chains reported below all come from one sample, sequenced in a study of blood T cell repertoires in COVID-19. TCRdb keeps only in-frame clones here, not all; method: immunoSEQ multiplex PCR. Of roughly 100,000 clones listed, roughly 88% are singletons. Source material: peripheral blood. Receptor source: a man aged 45 to 65 with COVID-19, enrolled during active disease.

The chain has TRBV10-1 and TRBJ2-1, with 8 positions matching TRBD2. The CDR3 consists of 15 residues. With 2 bases clipped from V and 3 bases from J, the junction kept 3 bases outside the gene matches. Germline CDR1 and CDR2: WNHNN and SYGVQD (reference sequence). The CDR3 DNA follows: TGCGCCAGCAGTGAGGGACTAGCCCACTACAATGAGCAGTTCTTC. Translated: CASSEGLAHYNEQFF.

J is TRBJ2-7 and V is TRBV7-2; possible D gene TRBD1, 5 bases. The V and J ends lost 6 bases and 4 bases respectively, with 10 bases between them. The germline V gene has CDR1 SGHTA and CDR2 FQGNSA. The CDR3 length is 12 residues. The DNA for the CDR3 is TGTGCCAGCAGTCAGGGTATTTACGAGCAGTACTTC. Translating it yields CASSQGIYEQYF.

The chain carries TRBV3-1 (or the pseudogene TRBV3-2) and TRBJ2-7, with TRBD2 as a possible D gene (5 bases). Germline-derived CDR1 and CDR2 are LGHDT and YNNKEL (reference sequence). The V end lost 6 bases, the J end lost 3 bases, and 15 bases lay between the germline ends. The CDR3 length is 14 residues. The chain's CDR3 is CASSQDSNYYEQYF. The DNA of the CDR3 is TGTGCCAGCAGTCAGGACTCCAACTACTACGAGCAGTACTTC.

The chain links TRBV19 to TRBJ1-5, with TRBD1 matching 7 bases. The CDR3 covers 15 residues. Germline CDR1 is LNHDA and CDR2 is SQIVND (reference sequence). V was pared by 4 bases and J by 2 bases, with 5 bases of the junction left unmatched. Written as DNA, the CDR3 is TGTGCCAGTAGTACAGGACAGGTCGGCAATCAGCCCCAGCATTTT. Its translation is CASSTGQVGNQPQHF.

The chain has TRBV2 and TRBJ2-3; D is possibly TRBD2 (6 bases). From germline, CDR1 is SNHLY and CDR2 FYNNEI. The CDR3 extends over 14 amino acids. V was clipped by 7 bases and J by 2 bases, with 13 bases between them. The CDR3 DNA sequence: TGTGCCAGCATCTGGGGGGTCCTCACAGATACGCAGTATTTT. It specifies CASIWGVLTDTQYF.

This clone was detected only once. The V gene is TRBV27, the J gene TRBJ1-5, with D possibly TRBD1 on 6 matching bases. This CDR3 is 15 amino acids long. Germline CDR1 is MNHEY and CDR2 is SMNVEV (reference sequence). V was clipped by 1 base and J by 1 base, with 8 bases between them. The CDR3, as DNA: TGTGCCAGCAGTTTATTGGGGGCGAGCAATCAGCCCCAGCATTTT. Its protein is CASSLLGASNQPQHF.

The chain is built from TRBV6-6 and TRBJ1-2; TRBD1 matches at 7 bases. Per germline, CDR1 MNHNY and CDR2 SVGAGI (reference sequence). The length of the CDR3 is 15 residues. Germline trimming cut 7 bases from V and 8 bases from J; bases unmatched to any gene: 16. Here the CDR3 reads CASISQTGWGEGYTF. CDR3 DNA sequence: TGTGCCAGCATTTCACAGACAGGGTGGGGTGAGGGCTACACCTTC.

The chain is built from TRBV4-2 and TRBJ2-7, with 12 bases that match TRBD2. Germline-derived CDR1 and CDR2 are LGHNA and YNFKEQ. J lost 3 bases, V lost 1 base, and 1 base had no gene match. The CDR3 consists of 15 residues. CDR3 in amino acids: CASSQGLAGVYEQYF. The CDR3 bases are TGTGCCAGCAGCCAAGGACTAGCGGGGGTCTACGAGCAGTACTTC.

A single count supports this clone. V and J are TRBV5-1 and TRBJ1-6; D is ambiguous. The germline V and J ends were trimmed by 2 bases and 15 bases, with 15 bases remaining between them. The V gene's germline CDR1 is SGHRS and CDR2 YFSETQ. The CDR3 length is 13 residues. The chain's CDR3 is CASSFESALDLHF. The DNA for the CDR3 is TGCGCCAGCAGCTTTGAAAGCGCCTTAGACCTCCACTTT.

The chain uses TRBV6-2 or TRBV6-3 and TRBJ2-2, with TRBD2 matching 12 bases. The CDR3 is made up of 16 amino acids. Unmatched junction bases numbered 6, after V lost 2 bases and J lost 8 bases. The germline V gene encodes CDR1 MNHEY and CDR2 SVGEGT. In DNA form, the CDR3 reads TGTGCCAGCAGTTACGAACTAGCGGGGGGCGATGGGGAGCTGTTTTTT. The encoded protein is CASSYELAGGDGELFF.

The chain couples TRBV5-1 to TRBJ1-2; 7 positions match TRBD1. CDR3 length: 13 amino acids. Germline trimming cut 4 bases from V and 6 bases from J; bases unmatched to any gene: 6. Germline CDR1 SGHRS, CDR2 YFSETQ. The CDR3 DNA reads TGCGCCAGCAGCCGACAGGGCGAGAATGGCTACACCTTC. Protein product: CASSRQGENGYTF.

CDR3 sequence: CASSPPWRGYSYNEQFF. CDR3 nucleotide sequence: TGTGCCAGCTCACCACCGTGGCGGGGGTACTCCTACAATGAGCAGTTCTTC. The V call is TRBV18, the J call TRBJ2-1, with 7 bases identical to TRBD2. Germline-derived CDR1 and CDR2 are KGHSH and LQKENI. Trimming at V came to 0 bases and at J to 0 bases, leaving 5 bases not matched to a gene. This CDR3 is built from 17 residues.

This clone was found once. The rearrangement links TRBV5-4 to TRBJ2-7; D gene unclear. The CDR3 loop spans 13 amino acids. Germline lookup yields CDR1 SGHNT and CDR2 YYREEE (reference sequence). Trimming shortened V by 0 bases and J by 1 base, and 5 bases separated the two germline ends. CDR3 in DNA: TGTGCCAGCAGCTTGGAAGCGTCCTACGAGCAGTACTTC. Amino acids: CASSLEASYEQYF.

This clone occurred once. V usage is TRBV23-1 and J usage is TRBJ1-4; TRBD1 is a possible D gene (6 bases). TRBV23-1 belongs to the ORF category, with a function that is uncertain. The CDR3 sequence is 18 residues long. The V end was cut by 8 bases, the J end by 4 bases, with 26 bases between. The CDR3 protein is CASSPDRQVGLGNEKLFF. In nucleotides, the CDR3 is TGCGCCAGCTCACCGGACCGACAGGTGGGGCTAGGTAATGAAAAACTGTTTTTT.

This chain joins TRBV7-2 and TRBJ1-2, with D unclear. Trimming removed 5 bases at V and 8 bases at J, with 18 bases between. CDR3 size: 14 residues. Germline V gives CDR1 SGHTA, CDR2 FQGNSA. The CDR3 DNA reads TGTGCCAGCAGCAAGGCTTGGGCAGGCTACGGCTACACCTTC. Translated, it gives CASSKAWAGYGYTF.

Here the CDR3 reads CASSPGTENSPLHF. CDR3 coding DNA: TGTGCCAGCAGTCCTGGGACAGAGAATTCACCCCTCCACTTT. The chain joins TRBV6-4 to TRBJ1-6, with 7 bases aligning to TRBD1. V shed 5 bases, J shed 7 bases, and the junction held 5 bases outside the gene matches. The CDR3 length is 14 residues. The germline V gene encodes CDR1 MRHNA and CDR2 SNTAGT.

CDR3 bases: TGTGCCAGCACCTCTCAGCGGACAGGGGTCACCGGGGAGCTGTTTTTT. The encoded protein is CASTSQRTGVTGELFF. The chain combines TRBV27 with TRBJ2-2; 9 bases map to TRBD1. The CDR3 extends over 16 amino acids. The junction had 10 bases not matched to a gene; V was cut back by 7 bases and J by 4 bases. Germline CDR1 is MNHEY and CDR2 is SMNVEV (reference sequence).

The V and J genes are TRBV7-2 and TRBJ2-6; no clear D. Germline V gene sequence: CDR1 SGHTA, CDR2 FQGNSA. Between the trimmed V and J ends, which lost 1 base and 2 bases, there was a span of 6 bases. The CDR3 loop spans 15 amino acids. DNA for the CDR3: TGTGCCAGCAGCTTAGATAGTACTGGGGCCAACGTCCTGACTTTC. It encodes CASSLDSTGANVLTF.

The rearrangement joins TRBV7-9 to TRBJ2-1; 12 bases map to TRBD1. The V gene end was trimmed by 5 bases and the J gene end by 6 bases; junction bases not matched to a gene: 8. The CDR3 covers 16 residues. The germline V gene encodes CDR1 SEHNR and CDR2 FQNEAQ (reference sequence). DNA for the CDR3: TGTGCCAGCAGCCTACGGGACAGGGGGCTTCGCAATGAGCAGTTCTTC. It yields the protein CASSLRDRGLRNEQFF.

The genes are TRBV27 and TRBJ2-2; maybe TRBD2 (5 bases). Germline lookup yields CDR1 MNHEY and CDR2 SMNVEV (reference sequence). The ends were cut back, 5 bases at V and 4 bases at J, with 8 bases in the middle. CDR3 length: 13 residues. The CDR3, as DNA: TGTGCCAGCAGTCGGGATTTCACCGGGGAGCTGTTTTTT. This gives the protein CASSRDFTGELFF.

This sequence joins TRBV7-2 and TRBJ1-4, with no clear D. V was shortened by 4 bases and J by 0 bases, with 9 bases between the two germline ends. The CDR3 has 15 residues. CDR1 SGHTA and CDR2 FQGNSA come from the germline V gene. Here the CDR3 reads CASSSRVSTNEKLFF. The CDR3 nucleotides are TGTGCCAGCAGCTCTCGGGTTTCAACTAATGAAAAACTGTTTTTT.

V gene TRBV6-5 combines with J gene TRBJ1-6; D might be TRBD1 (6 bases). The V end was cut by 8 bases, the J end by 3 bases, with 8 bases between. Germline lookup yields CDR1 MNHEY and CDR2 SVGAGI. The CDR3 has 13 amino acids. The CDR3 DNA reads as TGTGCCAGCCAGGACAGCTATAATTCACCCCTCCACTTT. This gives the protein CASQDSYNSPLHF.

The chain employs TRBV4-3 and TRBJ1-1, with D possibly being TRBD1 (6 bases). This CDR3 is built from 14 residues. With 1 base removed from V and 1 base from J, the gap between germline ends came to 7 bases. Germline CDR1 and CDR2: LGHNA and YSLEER. This CDR3 reads CASSQVQGNTEAFF. The CDR3 DNA follows: TGCGCCAGCAGCCAAGTACAGGGGAACACTGAAGCTTTCTTT.

V gene TRBV6-1 combines with J gene TRBJ1-3, with a possible D match to TRBD1 (6 bases). This CDR3 spans 16 amino acids. The V end was cut by 4 bases, the J end by 1 base, with 14 bases between. Germline CDR1 and CDR2: MNHNS and SASEGT. The CDR3 region is CASSGQGQLSGNTIYF. For the CDR3, the DNA is TGTGCCAGCAGTGGGCAAGGACAGCTTTCTGGAAACACCATATATTTT.

This chain uses TRBV6-5 with TRBJ2-7; 8 bases match TRBD2. The ends lost 6 bases at V and 2 bases at J; junction bases unmatched: 6. The germline gives CDR1 MNHEY, CDR2 SVGAGI. The CDR3 is made up of 14 amino acids. The CDR3 DNA reads as TGTGCCAGCAGCCCGGGACTAGATCCCTACGAGCAGTACTTC. This sequence encodes CASSPGLDPYEQYF.

The V gene is TRBV4-2, the J gene TRBJ1-5; D unclear. The CDR3 length is 13 residues. In germline, CDR1 is LGHNA, CDR2 YNFKEQ. V shed 1 base and J shed 4 bases, with 5 bases lying between them. The CDR3 bases are TGTGCCAGCAGCCAAGCCGGGAATCAGCCCCAGCATTTT. It specifies CASSQAGNQPQHF.

The chain recombines TRBV6-1 with TRBJ1-1; unclear D gene. Looked up from germline, CDR1 is MNHNS and CDR2 is SASEGT. Trimming stripped 0 bases from V and 1 base from J, with 9 bases between. The CDR3 runs to 15 residues. The CDR3 loop is CASSEAPHANTEAFF. Written as DNA, the CDR3 is TGTGCCAGCAGTGAAGCCCCACACGCGAACACTGAAGCTTTCTTT.

The V call is TRBV28, the J call TRBJ2-3, with 12 bases identical to TRBD2. CDR3 length: 17 residues. The germline CDR1 and CDR2 sequences are MDHEN and SYDVKM. Unmatched junction bases numbered 7, after V lost 4 bases and J lost 2 bases. The CDR3 DNA reads TGTGCCAGCAGTTCCGTACTAGCGGGGGGTAACACAGATACGCAGTATTTT. This codes for CASSSVLAGGNTDTQYF.

The CDR3 DNA sequence: TGTGCCAGCAGCTTAGGGGACAGGGGTTTCAATGAGCAGTTCTTC. Translation gives CASSLGDRGFNEQFF. The rearrangement links TRBV7-6 to TRBJ2-1, with TRBD1 matching 10 bases. Germline CDR1 SGHVS, CDR2 FNYEAQ. The J segment lost 6 bases and the V segment lost 1 base, leaving 3 bases of the junction unmatched. This CDR3 region has 15 residues.

The gene calls are TRBV5-8 and TRBJ2-3; no firm D call. The CDR3 is 14 amino acids. Germline V gives CDR1 SGHTS, CDR2 YDEGEE. V shed 1 base and J shed 0 bases, with 6 bases lying between them. In nucleotides, the CDR3 is TGTGCCAGCAGCTTGTTTGGCAGCACAGATACGCAGTATTTT. Translated, it gives CASSLFGSTDTQYF.

The CDR3 DNA follows: TGTGCCAGCAGATTAGCGGGGGGGCCCGGGAATGAGCAGTTCTTC. Residues: CASRLAGGPGNEQFF. The chain carries TRBV6-4 and TRBJ2-1, with TRBD2 identical over 11 bases. Germline values: CDR1 MRHNA, CDR2 SNTAGT. The V and J ends lost 6 bases and 7 bases, in that order; junction bases with no gene match: 8. The CDR3 contains 15 residues.